This T cell receptor (beta chain) was sequenced in a study of CD4 T cells in relation to SARS-CoV-2 and coronaviruses. Turning to the study itself: After less than 11 days of antigen culture, PBMC TCR beta CDR3s were sequenced.

This clone has only a few counts. Its antigen is unknown. Before the COVID-19 pandemic, during about 2011-2019, CD4+ T cells were taken from unexposed donors. The cells were cultured for 10 days before CD4+ T cells were isolated. Cultures received half-medium IL-2 refreshes on days 3 and 7. The assay was immunoSEQ multiplex PCR, and TCRdb's table has in-frame clones only and misses some. The data show over 15,000 clones, 70% to 80% seen once. V dropped 5 bases and J dropped 7 bases, with 15 bases sitting between them. The CDR3 covers 14 residues. The germline gives CDR1 LNHDA, CDR2 SQIVND (reference sequence).

What was sequenced was CD4+ T cells from PBMCs, cultured in vitro. This sequence joins TRBV19 and TRBJ1-3; D is unclear. The receptor was derived from a human donor in good health. The CDR3 nucleotides are TGTGCCAGTAGTTCTGACCCGACCGGGAACACCATATATTTT. Translated: CASSSDPTGNTIYF. Drawing the rest from reference TRBV19 and TRBJ1-3, the complete variable domain is DGGITQSPKYLFRKEGQNVTLSCEQNLNHDAMYWYRQDPGQGLRLIYYSQIVNDFQKGDIAEGYSVSREKKESFPLTVTSAQKNPTAFYLCASSSDPTGNTIYFGEGSWLTVV.